This TCR beta chain originates from a study of blood T cell repertoires in COVID-19. Study-level information: Acute and convalescent COVID-19 samples came from the United States, Italy and Spain. Nucleic acid was either cDNA or gDNA, and it came from T cells, B-cell-depleted T cells, or PBMCs.

Germline-derived CDR1 and CDR2 are SSHAT and FNYEAQ (reference sequence). With V trimmed by 3 bases and J by 2 bases, 5 bases remained unmatched. The CDR3 runs 15 residues. Seattle patients were enrolled during active infection and followed longitudinally. Per the original methods: Amplification of reference gene primers provided the estimated nucleated cell counts. Measured with immunoSEQ multiplex PCR; TCRdb has only the in-frame clones, and not every one. V, J and clone size reflect that table, while D and trimming were determined from the DNA. The sample shows 400,000 to 450,000 clones, roughly 88% of them seen only once.

The chain links TRBV7-7 to TRBJ2-5, with TRBD2 identical over 8 bases. This clonotype originated in a woman in her forties or fifties with COVID-19, enrolled during active disease. The sample was peripheral blood. The CDR3: CASSFSGVPQETQYF. The CDR3 DNA sequence: TGTGCCAGCAGCTTTAGCGGGGTACCGCAAGAGACCCAGTACTTC.